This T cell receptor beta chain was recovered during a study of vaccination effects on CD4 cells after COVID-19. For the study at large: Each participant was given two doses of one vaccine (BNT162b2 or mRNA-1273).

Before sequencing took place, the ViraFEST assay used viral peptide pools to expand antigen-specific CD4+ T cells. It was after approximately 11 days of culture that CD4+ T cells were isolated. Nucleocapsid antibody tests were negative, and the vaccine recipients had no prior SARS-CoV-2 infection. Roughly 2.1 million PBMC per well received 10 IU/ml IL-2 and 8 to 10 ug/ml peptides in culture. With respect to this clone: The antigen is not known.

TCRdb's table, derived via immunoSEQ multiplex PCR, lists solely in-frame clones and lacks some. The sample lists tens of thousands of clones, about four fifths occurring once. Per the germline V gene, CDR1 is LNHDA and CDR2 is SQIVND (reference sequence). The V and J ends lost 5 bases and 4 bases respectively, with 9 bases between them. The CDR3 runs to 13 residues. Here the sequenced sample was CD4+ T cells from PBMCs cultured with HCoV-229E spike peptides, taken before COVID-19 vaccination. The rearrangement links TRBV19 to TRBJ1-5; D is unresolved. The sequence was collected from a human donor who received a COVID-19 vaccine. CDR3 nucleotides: TGTGCCAGTAGTTTCAGAAGGAATCAGCCCCAGCATTTT. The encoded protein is CASSFRRNQPQHF.